This T cell receptor beta chain was recorded in a study of blood T cell repertoires in COVID-19. Only one count was recorded for this clone. Data came from immunoSEQ multiplex PCR; TCRdb stores just in-frame clones and leaves some out. Of about 140,000 clones in the sample, 84% were seen once. The CDR3 covers 15 residues. Germline V gene data show CDR1 as MNHEY and CDR2 as SVGAGI. With 5 bases clipped from V and 1 base from J, the junction kept 5 bases outside the gene matches. The specimen was peripheral blood. The receptor comes from a human donor in a cohort sampled during active COVID-19. This chain connects TRBV6-5 to TRBJ1-5; 7 bases agree with TRBD1. In DNA, the CDR3 is TGTGCCAGCAGTCACAGGGGCGGAAGCAATCAGCCCCAGCATTTT. Its translation: CASSHRGGSNQPQHF.